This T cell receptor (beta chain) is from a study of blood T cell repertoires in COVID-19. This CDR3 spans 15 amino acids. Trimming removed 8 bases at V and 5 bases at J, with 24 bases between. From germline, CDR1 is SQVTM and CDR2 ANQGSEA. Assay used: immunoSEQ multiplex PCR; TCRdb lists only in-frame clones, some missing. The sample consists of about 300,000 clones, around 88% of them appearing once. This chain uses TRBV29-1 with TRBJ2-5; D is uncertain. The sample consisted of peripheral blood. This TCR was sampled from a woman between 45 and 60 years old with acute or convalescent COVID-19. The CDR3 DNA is TGCAGCTCAAGTCCGGTCAGCGTAGCCCGGGAGACCCAGTACTTC. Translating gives CSSSPVSVARETQYF. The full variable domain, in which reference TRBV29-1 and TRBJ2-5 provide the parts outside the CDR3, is SAVISQKPSRDICQRGTSLTIQCQVDSQVTMMFWYRQQPGQSLTLIATANQGSEATYESGFVIDKFPISRPNLTFSTLTVSNMSPEDSSIYLCSSSPVSVARETQYFGPGTRLLVL.